What follows are 25 T cell receptor beta chains derived from one specimen sequenced in a study of patients and donors after allogeneic stem cell transplantation. TCRdb reanalysed the RT-PCR reads using MiXCR and keeps one entry per CDR3 protein. The table includes 920,000 or so distinct CDR3 sequences, more than 15% detected once. The sample was blood, either unsorted or a sorted T cell fraction (not recorded which). The receptors derive from a human donor who was either an allogeneic HSCT recipient or a stem cell or donor lymphocyte infusion donor (not recorded which). It is not recorded whose cells these are; they may come from a transplant donor.

This clonotype showed up just a few times. V and J are TRBV7-7 and TRBJ2-3; TRBD2 matches 7 bases. In germline, CDR1 is SSHAT, CDR2 FNYEAQ (reference sequence). This CDR3 region has 15 residues. V was clipped by 1 base and J by 2 bases; unmatched bases: 3. The CDR3 reads CASSLGLAPTDTQYF. The CDR3 DNA follows: TGTGCCAGCAGCTTAGGACTAGCCCCCACAGATACGCAGTATTTT.

The table lists this clonotype with a count of one. This sequence joins TRBV29-1 and TRBJ1-2; the match to TRBD1 covers 8 bases. V gave up 3 bases and J gave up 8 bases; unmatched junction bases: 8. The CDR3 contains 13 residues. Per the germline V gene, CDR1 is SQVTM and CDR2 is ANQGSEA. CDR3 region: CSVDRRQGFGYTF. For the CDR3, the DNA is TGCAGCGTTGATAGGAGACAGGGGTTCGGCTACACCTTC.

The table lists this clonotype with a few counts. This chain connects TRBV2 to TRBJ2-2; 8 nucleotides align to TRBD1. CDR1 is SNHLY, CDR2 FYNNEI, per germline. CDR3 size: 13 residues. The V gene end was trimmed by 8 bases and the J gene end by 10 bases; junction bases not matched to a gene: 9. The CDR3 DNA follows: TGTGCCAGCGGGCAGGGGGCCCTACTGGAGCTGTTTTTT. It translates to CASGQGALLELFF.

This clonotype was seen more than once but under ten times. The J gene is TRBJ2-5, the V gene TRBV15; 11 bases are shared with TRBD2. The CDR3 runs to 15 residues. The V gene's germline CDR1 is LNHNV and CDR2 YYDKDF (reference sequence). Trimming removed 3 bases from V and 2 bases from J; junction bases left unmatched: 2. The CDR3 DNA reads TGTGCCACCAGCAGTGGACTAGCGGGTCAAGAGACCCAGTACTTC. Translation gives CATSSGLAGQETQYF. Filled out from reference TRBV15 and TRBJ2-5, the complete variable domain reads DAMVIQNPRYQVTQFGKPVTLSCSQTLNHNVMYWYQQKSSQAPKLLFHYYDKDFNNEADTPDNFQSRRPNTSFCFLDIRSPGLGDTAMYLCATSSGLAGQETQYFGPGTRLLVL.

The chain joins TRBV19 to TRBJ2-5, with TRBD2 identical over 8 bases. With V trimmed by 4 bases and J by 1 base, 5 bases remained unmatched. The CDR3 spans 15 residues. CDR1 and CDR2 (germline): LNHDA, SQIVND (reference sequence). DNA for the CDR3: TGTGCCAGTAGTAATCAGCGGGGGAGCCAAGAGACCCAGTACTTC. Protein sequence: CASSNQRGSQETQYF.

CDR3 in amino acids: CASSQVPYNEQFF. The CDR3 nucleotides are TGCGCCAGCAGCCAAGTCCCCTACAATGAGCAGTTCTTC. The chain links TRBV4-3 to TRBJ2-1; no definite D call. Looked up from germline, CDR1 is LGHNA and CDR2 is YSLEER. This CDR3 contains 13 residues. V gave up 1 base and J gave up 2 bases, with 3 bases separating them.

This rearrangement joins TRBV18 to TRBJ2-4; D remains unclear. Germline assignment: CDR1 KGHSH and CDR2 LQKENI. With 9 bases removed from V and 5 bases from J, the gap between germline ends came to 20 bases. The CDR3 has 15 residues. The chain's CDR3 is CARPGCARSQNIQYF. The CDR3 DNA follows: TGTGCCAGACCCGGGTGCGCGAGGAGCCAAAACATTCAGTACTTC.

This clonotype came up a few times. V usage is TRBV28 and J usage is TRBJ2-7, with D possibly called TRBD1 or TRBD2 (5 bases each). The CDR3 length is 15 residues. V was cut by 5 bases and J by 2 bases, with 16 bases left in between. Per the germline V gene, CDR1 is MDHEN and CDR2 is SYDVKM. CDR3 loop: CASSPSGTPPYEQYF. CDR3 in DNA: TGTGCCAGCAGTCCATCGGGGACCCCCCCCTACGAGCAGTACTTC. Supplemented by reference TRBV28 and TRBJ2-7, the full variable domain reads DVKVTQSSRYLVKRTGEKVFLECVQDMDHENMFWYRQDPGLGLRLIYFSYDVKMKEKGDIPEGYSVSREKKERFSLILESASTNQTSMYLCASSPSGTPPYEQYFGPGTRLTVT.

V and J are TRBV27 and TRBJ1-2, with D maybe TRBD1 (6 bases). There are 12 residues in the CDR3. The germline gives CDR1 MNHEY, CDR2 SMNVEV (reference sequence). The V end was cut by 8 bases, the J end by 4 bases, with 11 bases between. The CDR3 loop reads CASWRGGYGYTF. Here the CDR3 DNA reads TGTGCCAGCTGGAGAGGGGGCTATGGCTACACCTTC.

This clonotype was seen a handful of times. The chain links TRBV4-1 to TRBJ1-2, with D possibly matching TRBD1 (6 bases). V lost 1 base and J 8 bases, leaving 14 bases between the germline ends. Germline CDR1 MGHRA, CDR2 YSYEKL. This CDR3 spans 14 amino acids. CDR3 sequence reads: CASSQGQVLGGYTF. The DNA for the CDR3 is TGCGCCAGCAGCCAAGGACAGGTTCTGGGCGGCTACACCTTC.

This chain connects TRBV10-3 to TRBJ2-2, with D perhaps assigned TRBD1 or TRBD2 (5 bases each). This CDR3 contains 13 residues. The ends were cut back, 7 bases at V and 6 bases at J, with 12 bases in the middle. From germline, CDR1 is ENHRY and CDR2 SYGVKD. Here the CDR3 DNA reads TGTGCCATCAACCTAGGGGACCCCGGGGAGCTGTTTTTT. It is translated as CAINLGDPGELFF.

The V and J genes are TRBV4-2 and TRBJ2-7; 7 bases agree with TRBD1. The V gene end was trimmed by 2 bases and the J gene end by 0 bases; junction bases not matched to a gene: 7. This CDR3 has 16 amino acids. Germline CDR1 LGHNA, CDR2 YNFKEQ. The CDR3: CASSQSKRDSSYEQYF. As DNA, the CDR3 is TGTGCCAGCAGCCAATCAAAACGGGACAGCTCCTACGAGCAGTACTTC.

The rearrangement links TRBV5-6 to TRBJ2-7; tentatively, D is TRBD1 or TRBD2 (6 bases each). Trimming took off 0 bases at V and 4 bases at J, with 17 bases between the two ends. This CDR3 region has 16 residues. Germline V gene data show CDR1 as SGHDT and CDR2 as YYEEEE. The CDR3 here is CASSLATGRLRYEQYF. The DNA for the CDR3 is TGTGCCAGCAGCTTGGCCACAGGGAGGCTGAGGTACGAGCAGTACTTC. Looking up the rest from reference TRBV5-6 and TRBJ2-7 gives the full variable domain: DAGVTQSPTHLIKTRGQQVTLRCSPKSGHDTVSWYQQALGQGPQFIFQYYEEEERQRGNFPDRFSGHQFPNYSSELNVNALLLGDSALYLCASSLATGRLRYEQYFGPGTRLTVT.

This clonotype came up many times. V is TRBV7-2 and J is TRBJ2-2; a weak D match, TRBD2 (5 bases). The V and J ends lost 5 bases and 8 bases respectively, with 9 bases between them. Per germline, CDR1 SGHTA and CDR2 FQGNSA. The length of the CDR3 is 12 residues. The CDR3 loop reads CASSRGGGELFF. The CDR3 bases are TGTGCCAGCAGCCGGGGTGGTGGGGAGCTGTTTTTT. Supplemented by reference TRBV7-2 and TRBJ2-2, the full variable domain reads GAGVSQSPSNKVTEKGKDVELRCDPISGHTALYWYRQSLGQGLEFLIYFQGNSAPDKSGLPSDRFSAERTGGSVSTLTIQRTQQEDSAVYLCASSRGGGELFFGEGSRLTVL.

This clonotype was recorded a few times. This sequence joins TRBV5-5 and TRBJ1-2; D is ambiguous. V lost 2 bases, J lost 3 bases, and 14 bases lay in between. In germline, CDR1 is SGHKS, CDR2 YYEKEE (reference sequence). This CDR3 is built from 15 residues. DNA for the CDR3: TGTGCCAGCAGCTTTCCACGGATTAGTGACTATGGCTACACCTTC. It yields the protein CASSFPRISDYGYTF.

This clonotype was observed a few times. The V gene is TRBV29-1, the J gene TRBJ2-1, with D unresolved. Germline V gene data show CDR1 as SQVTM and CDR2 as ANQGSEA. The V end lost 6 bases, the J end lost 2 bases, and 11 bases lay between the germline ends. This CDR3 region has 13 residues. The CDR3 spells CSVRTVTYNEQFF. CDR3 DNA sequence: TGCAGCGTACGGACGGTGACCTACAATGAGCAGTTCTTC.

The V gene is TRBV7-9, the J gene TRBJ1-2; D gene uncertain. The germline V gene encodes CDR1 SEHNR and CDR2 FQNEAQ (reference sequence). The V end lost 7 bases, the J end lost 8 bases, and 5 bases lay between the germline ends. The CDR3 has 9 amino acids. The CDR3 here is CASNPGYTF. In DNA, the CDR3 is TGTGCCAGCAACCCCGGCTACACCTTC. The entire variable domain, with the rest obtained from reference TRBV7-9 and TRBJ1-2, is as follows: DTGVSQNPRHKITKRGQNVTFRCDPISEHNRLYWYRQTLGQGPEFLTYFQNEAQLEKSRLLSDRFSAERPKGSFSTLEIQRTEQGDSAMYLCASNPGYTFGSGTRLTVV.

This chain joins TRBV28 and TRBJ2-1; D may be TRBD1 (5 bases). V was clipped by 2 bases and J by 6 bases, with 17 bases between them. The CDR3 length is 16 residues. From germline, CDR1 is MDHEN and CDR2 SYDVKM. The DNA for the CDR3 is TGTGCCAGCAGTTTAGTCACAGGTAACTTTCGCAATGAGCAGTTCTTC. It is translated as CASSLVTGNFRNEQFF.

The chain is built from TRBV20-1 and TRBJ1-2; D unresolved. In germline, CDR1 is DFQATT, CDR2 SNEGSKA (reference sequence). The germline V and J ends were trimmed by 4 bases and 1 base, with 7 bases remaining between them. This CDR3 is built from 12 residues. The CDR3 protein is CSAKARNYGYTF. The DNA of the CDR3 is TGCAGTGCTAAGGCGCGTAACTATGGCTACACCTTC.

V usage is TRBV7-6 and J usage is TRBJ2-5, with TRBD2 matching 7 bases. J gave up 5 bases and V 5 bases, and 11 bases lay outside the gene matches. In germline, CDR1 is SGHVS, CDR2 FNYEAQ. This CDR3 region has 15 residues. The CDR3 reads CASSQDAGDYETQYF. CDR3 coding DNA: TGTGCCAGCAGCCAAGACGCCGGGGACTACGAGACCCAGTACTTC.

Only one count was recorded for this clonotype. The V gene is TRBV29-1, the J gene TRBJ1-2; D remains unclear. V was clipped by 5 bases and J by 4 bases, with 8 bases between them. The germline gives CDR1 SQVTM, CDR2 ANQGSEA. The CDR3 covers 11 residues. The CDR3: CSVHGPYGYTF. CDR3 in DNA: TGCAGCGTTCATGGACCCTATGGCTACACCTTC.

The chain carries TRBV12-3 or TRBV12-4 and TRBJ1-1, with D unclear. This CDR3 spans 14 amino acids. The germline V and J ends were trimmed by 5 bases and 3 bases, with 13 bases remaining between them. In DNA, the CDR3 is TGTGCCAGCAGTCACCTTCCCGCGGACACTGAAGCTTTCTTT. It translates to CASSHLPADTEAFF.

This clonotype came up a few times. This sequence joins TRBV9 and TRBJ2-5; D uncertain. Trimming took off 0 bases at V and 4 bases at J, with 10 bases between the two ends. This CDR3 spans 14 amino acids. The germline CDR1 and CDR2 sequences are SGDLS and YYNGEE. The CDR3 spells CASSVAALPETQYF. CDR3 nucleotides: TGTGCCAGCAGCGTAGCAGCTCTACCAGAGACCCAGTACTTC. Full variable domain (missing parts from reference TRBV9 and TRBJ2-5): DSGVTQTPKHLITATGQRVTLRCSPRSGDLSVYWYQQSLDQGLQFLIQYYNGEERAKGNILERFSAQQFPDLHSELNLSSLELGDSALYFCASSVAALPETQYFGPGTRLLVL.

This clonotype was observed a few times. In nucleotides, the CDR3 is TGCAGCGTTGAGCTAGACAACTCCTACGAGCAGTACTTC. It is translated as CSVELDNSYEQYF. The genes are TRBV29-1 and TRBJ2-7; no reliable D call. The germline gives CDR1 SQVTM, CDR2 ANQGSEA. The ends were cut back, 3 bases at V and 0 bases at J, with 9 bases in the middle. The CDR3 sequence is 13 residues long.

In this sample, this clonotype turned up a few times. The V and J genes are TRBV27 and TRBJ2-7, with D perhaps TRBD2 (6 bases). V was pared by 3 bases and J by 0 bases, with 18 bases between. Germline V CDR1 and CDR2: MNHEY, SMNVEV (reference sequence). The CDR3 is made up of 17 amino acids. CDR3 DNA: TGTGCCAGCAGTTTCCGTATAGGAGGAGGGAACTCCTACGAGCAGTACTTC. It yields the protein CASSFRIGGGNSYEQYF.